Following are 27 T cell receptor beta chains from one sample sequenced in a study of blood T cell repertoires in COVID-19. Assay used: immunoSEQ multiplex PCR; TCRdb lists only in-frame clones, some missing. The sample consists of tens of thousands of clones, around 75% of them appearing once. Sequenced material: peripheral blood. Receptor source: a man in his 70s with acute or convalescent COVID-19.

CDR3 sequence reads: CASSAGTSGVLSYNEQFF. The CDR3 DNA reads as TGTGCCAGCAGCGCGGGGACTAGCGGGGTTTTATCCTACAATGAGCAGTTCTTC. J is TRBJ2-1 and V is TRBV9, with TRBD2 identical over 13 bases. The trim removed 3 bases at V and 1 base at J, leaving 7 bases unmatched. Per the germline V gene, CDR1 is SGDLS and CDR2 is YYNGEE. There are 18 residues in the CDR3.

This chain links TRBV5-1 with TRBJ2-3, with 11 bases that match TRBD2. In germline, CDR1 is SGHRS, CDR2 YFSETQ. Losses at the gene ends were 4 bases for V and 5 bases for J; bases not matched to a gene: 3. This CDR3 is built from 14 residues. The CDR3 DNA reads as TGCGCCAGCAGCCTGGGACTAGCGGAAGATACGCAGTATTTT. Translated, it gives CASSLGLAEDTQYF.

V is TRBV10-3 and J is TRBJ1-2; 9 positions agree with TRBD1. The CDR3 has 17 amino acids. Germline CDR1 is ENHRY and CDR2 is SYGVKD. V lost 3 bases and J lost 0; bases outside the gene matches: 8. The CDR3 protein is CAISDWGQGSANYGYTF. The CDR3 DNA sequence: TGTGCCATCAGTGACTGGGGACAGGGATCTGCTAACTATGGCTACACCTTC.

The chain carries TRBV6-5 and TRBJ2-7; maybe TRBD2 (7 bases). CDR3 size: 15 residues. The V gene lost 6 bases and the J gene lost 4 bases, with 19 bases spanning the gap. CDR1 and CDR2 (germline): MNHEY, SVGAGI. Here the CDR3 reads CASRGRGPIPYEQYF. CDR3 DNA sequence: TGTGCCAGCAGGGGGCGGGGGCCCATACCTTACGAGCAGTACTTC.

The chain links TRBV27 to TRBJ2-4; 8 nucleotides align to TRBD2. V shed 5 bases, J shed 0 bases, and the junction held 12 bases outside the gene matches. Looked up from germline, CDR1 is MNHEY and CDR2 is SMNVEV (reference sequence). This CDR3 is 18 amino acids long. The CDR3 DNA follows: TGTGCCAGCAGTCCCCGGGGGGGCGACCCTCTAGCCAAAAACATTCAGTACTTC. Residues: CASSPRGGDPLAKNIQYF.

CDR3 residues: CASSQGTSGLSYEQYF. The CDR3 DNA reads as TGCGCCAGCAGCCAGGGGACTAGCGGGTTATCCTACGAGCAGTACTTC. The chain employs TRBV5-1 and TRBJ2-7; 12 positions match TRBD2. The V segment lost 4 bases and the J segment 1 base; nucleotides outside the gene matches: 6. The CDR3 contains 16 residues. Per germline, CDR1 SGHRS and CDR2 YFSETQ.

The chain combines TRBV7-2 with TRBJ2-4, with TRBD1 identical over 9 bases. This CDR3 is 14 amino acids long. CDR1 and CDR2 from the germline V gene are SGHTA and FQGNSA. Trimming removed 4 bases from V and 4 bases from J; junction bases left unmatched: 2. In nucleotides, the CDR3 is TGTGCCAGCAGCTCGGGACAGGGAAAAAACATTCAGTACTTC. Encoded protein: CASSSGQGKNIQYF.

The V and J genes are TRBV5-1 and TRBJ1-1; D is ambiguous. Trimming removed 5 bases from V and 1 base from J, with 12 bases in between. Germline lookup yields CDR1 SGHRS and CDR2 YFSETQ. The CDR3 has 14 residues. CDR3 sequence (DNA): TGCGCCAGCAGTGAGGTAGTTCAGAACACTGAAGCTTTCTTT. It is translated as CASSEVVQNTEAFF.

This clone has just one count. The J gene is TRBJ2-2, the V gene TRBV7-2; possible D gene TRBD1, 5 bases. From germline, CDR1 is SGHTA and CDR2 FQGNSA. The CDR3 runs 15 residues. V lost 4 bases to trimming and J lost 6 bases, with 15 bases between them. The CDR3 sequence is CASSSQDPRAGELFF. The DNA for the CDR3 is TGTGCCAGCAGCTCCCAGGACCCCAGGGCCGGGGAGCTGTTTTTT.

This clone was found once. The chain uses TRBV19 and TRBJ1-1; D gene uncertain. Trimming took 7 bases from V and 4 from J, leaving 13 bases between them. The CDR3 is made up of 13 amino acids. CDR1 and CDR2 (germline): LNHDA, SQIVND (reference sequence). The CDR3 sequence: CASIRGPGTEAFF. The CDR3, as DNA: TGTGCCAGTATAAGAGGGCCCGGCACTGAAGCTTTCTTT.

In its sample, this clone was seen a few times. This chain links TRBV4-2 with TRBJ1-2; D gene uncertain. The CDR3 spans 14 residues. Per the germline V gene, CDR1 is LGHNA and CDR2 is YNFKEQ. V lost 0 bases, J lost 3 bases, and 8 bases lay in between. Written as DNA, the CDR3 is TGTGCCAGCAGCCAAGATCAGGTCTACTATGGCTACACCTTC. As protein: CASSQDQVYYGYTF.

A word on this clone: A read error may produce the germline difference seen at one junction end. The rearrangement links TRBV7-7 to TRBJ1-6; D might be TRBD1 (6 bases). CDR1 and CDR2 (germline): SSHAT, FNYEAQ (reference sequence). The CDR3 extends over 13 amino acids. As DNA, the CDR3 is TGTGCTAGCAGCTCTGACAGGAATTCACCCCTCCACTTT. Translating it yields CASSSDRNSPLHF.

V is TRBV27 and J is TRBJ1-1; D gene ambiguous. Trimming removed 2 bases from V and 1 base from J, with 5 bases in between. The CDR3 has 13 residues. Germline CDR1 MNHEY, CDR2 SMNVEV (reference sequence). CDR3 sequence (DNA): TGTGCCAGCAGTTTAGTCCGGAACACTGAAGCTTTCTTT. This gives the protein CASSLVRNTEAFF.

The CDR3 spells CASSPTYTGELFF. CDR3 coding DNA: TGTGCCAGCTCGCCAACATACACCGGGGAGCTGTTTTTT. V gene TRBV18 combines with J gene TRBJ2-2; unclear D gene. The V gene's germline CDR1 is KGHSH and CDR2 LQKENI. The CDR3 length is 13 residues. Trimming shortened V by 6 bases and J by 3 bases, and 8 bases separated the two germline ends.

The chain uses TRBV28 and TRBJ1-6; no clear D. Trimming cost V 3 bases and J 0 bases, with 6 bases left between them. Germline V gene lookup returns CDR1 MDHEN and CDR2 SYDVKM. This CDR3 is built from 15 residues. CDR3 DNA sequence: TGTGCCAGCAGTTTTGCCAGCTCCTATAATTCACCCCTCCACTTT. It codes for CASSFASSYNSPLHF.

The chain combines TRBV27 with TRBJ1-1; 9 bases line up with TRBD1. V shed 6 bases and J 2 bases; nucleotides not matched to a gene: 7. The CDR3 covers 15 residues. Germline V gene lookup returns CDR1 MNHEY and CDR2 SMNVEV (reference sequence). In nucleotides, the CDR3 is TGTGCCAGCAGCAACCCGACAGGGGGTAACACTGAAGCTTTCTTT. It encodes CASSNPTGGNTEAFF.

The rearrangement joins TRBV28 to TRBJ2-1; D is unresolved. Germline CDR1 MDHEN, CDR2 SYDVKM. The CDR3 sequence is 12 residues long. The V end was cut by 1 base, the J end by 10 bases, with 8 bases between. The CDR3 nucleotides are TGTGCCAGCAGTTTATTCAGACAAGAGCAGTTCTTC. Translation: CASSLFRQEQFF.

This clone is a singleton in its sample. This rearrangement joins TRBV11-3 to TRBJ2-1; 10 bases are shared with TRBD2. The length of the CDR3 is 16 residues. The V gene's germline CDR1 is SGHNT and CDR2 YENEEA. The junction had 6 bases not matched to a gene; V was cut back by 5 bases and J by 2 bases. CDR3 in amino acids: CASSPSGSVPYNEQFF. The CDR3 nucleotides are TGTGCCAGCAGCCCTAGCGGGAGTGTTCCCTACAATGAGCAGTTCTTC.

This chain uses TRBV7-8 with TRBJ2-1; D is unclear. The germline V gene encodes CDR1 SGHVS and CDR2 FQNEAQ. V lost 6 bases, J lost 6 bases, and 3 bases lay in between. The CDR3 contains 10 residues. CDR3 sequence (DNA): TGTGCCAGCAGGAGCAATGAGCAGTTCTTC. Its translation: CASRSNEQFF.

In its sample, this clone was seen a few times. Written as DNA, the CDR3 is TGTGCCAGCTGGGCCTCACCTAGGGGTTCACCCCTCCACTTT. Amino acids: CASWASPRGSPLHF. V is TRBV28 and J is TRBJ1-6; D might be TRBD1 (5 bases). Germline CDR1 is MDHEN and CDR2 is SYDVKM. Trimming stripped 8 bases from V and 9 bases from J, with 17 bases between. This CDR3 comprises 14 residues.

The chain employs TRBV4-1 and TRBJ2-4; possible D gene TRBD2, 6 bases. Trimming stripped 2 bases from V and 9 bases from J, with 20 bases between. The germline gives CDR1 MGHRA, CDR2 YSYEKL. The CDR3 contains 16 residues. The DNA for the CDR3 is TGCGCCAGCAGCCAAACGGATACCGGGTCCGGGGGCATTCAGTACTTC. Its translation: CASSQTDTGSGGIQYF.

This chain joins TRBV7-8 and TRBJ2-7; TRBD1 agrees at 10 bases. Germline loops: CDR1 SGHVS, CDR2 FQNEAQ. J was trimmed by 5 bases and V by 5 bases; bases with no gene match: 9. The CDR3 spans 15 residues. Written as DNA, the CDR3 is TGTGCCAGCAGCATTGACAGGGGGCGCGTGAACGAGCAGTACTTC. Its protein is CASSIDRGRVNEQYF. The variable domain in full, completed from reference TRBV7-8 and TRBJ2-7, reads GAGVSQSPRYKVAKRGQDVALRCDPISGHVSLFWYQQALGQGPEFLTYFQNEAQLDKSGLPSDRFFAERPEGSVSTLKIQRTQQEDSAVYLCASSIDRGRVNEQYFGPGTRLTVT.

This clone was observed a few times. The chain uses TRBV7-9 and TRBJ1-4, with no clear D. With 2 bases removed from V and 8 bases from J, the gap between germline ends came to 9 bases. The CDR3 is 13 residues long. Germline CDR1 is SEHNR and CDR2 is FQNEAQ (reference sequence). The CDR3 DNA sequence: TGTGCCAGCAGCTTATTAGGAGTCGAAAAACTGTTTTTT. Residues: CASSLLGVEKLFF.

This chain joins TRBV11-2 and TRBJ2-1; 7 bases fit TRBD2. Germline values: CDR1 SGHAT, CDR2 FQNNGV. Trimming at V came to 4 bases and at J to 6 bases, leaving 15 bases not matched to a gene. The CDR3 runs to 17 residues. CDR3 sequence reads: CASSSIAWEGILNEQFF. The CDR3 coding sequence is TGTGCCAGCAGCTCCATCGCGTGGGAGGGCATTCTCAATGAGCAGTTCTTC.

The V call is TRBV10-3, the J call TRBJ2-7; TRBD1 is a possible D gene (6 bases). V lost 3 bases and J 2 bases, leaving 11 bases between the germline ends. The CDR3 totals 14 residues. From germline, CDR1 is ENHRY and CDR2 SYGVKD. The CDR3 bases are TGTGCCATCAGTGATGGGACAACGACCTACGAGCAGTACTTC. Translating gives CAISDGTTTYEQYF.

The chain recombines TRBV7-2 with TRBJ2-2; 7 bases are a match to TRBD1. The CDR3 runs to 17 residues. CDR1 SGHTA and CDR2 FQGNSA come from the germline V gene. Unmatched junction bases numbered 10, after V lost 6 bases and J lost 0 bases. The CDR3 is CASSSIAGTANTGELFF. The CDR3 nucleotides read TGTGCCAGCAGTTCTATCGCCGGGACAGCGAACACCGGGGAGCTGTTTTTT.

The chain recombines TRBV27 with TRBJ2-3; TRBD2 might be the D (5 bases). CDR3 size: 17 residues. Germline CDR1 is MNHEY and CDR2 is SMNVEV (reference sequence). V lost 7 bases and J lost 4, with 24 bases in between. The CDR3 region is CASTARGLPHRADTQYF. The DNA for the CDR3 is TGTGCCAGCACCGCACGAGGACTCCCTCATCGGGCAGATACGCAGTATTTT.